This entry concerns a single T cell receptor beta chain. This receptor's antigen is unknown. Base qualities were left out, and no much larger clone turns up one base away. TCRbeta CDR3 regions were amplified from genomic DNA by means of the immunoSEQ Assay, a bias-controlled multiplex PCR. In the paper's pipeline: Nucleated cell counts per sample were estimated from amplification of reference gene primers within the assay. To quantify the absolute abundance of each unique TCRbeta CDR3 rearrangement, sequence reads were collapsed and filtered. For each sample, productive Simpson clonality was calculated by taking the square root of Simpson's diversity index across productive rearrangements. TCRdb took this table from immuneACCESS and kept in-frame rearrangements with V and J called. Such tables lack part of the clones; where checked against another copy, unresolved V genes explain under half of the gap, and the rest is unexplained. V and J calls and clone size are those listed in that table; D and trimming were worked out from the DNA. The sample table shows approximately 70,000 clones, and approximately 90% are seen once. The ten biggest clones cover about 1.5% of the sample.

This sample stems from a study of blood T cell repertoires in COVID-19 (dated by TCRdb to between 2020 and 2021). In the study overall: The collaborator samples originated in the United States, Italy and Spain and spanned the acute and convalescent phases of COVID-19. The material from the prospective study consisted of cDNA or gDNA derived from T cells, B-cell-depleted T cells, or PBMCs. Deeply sampled blood TCRbeta repertoires from subjects exposed to, actively infected with, or recovered from COVID-19 were included in the dataset. A freely available public database, intended as a resource for researchers studying the immune response to SARS-CoV-2, is where the repertoires were released. The samples were drawn from the first 160 participants of the ongoing ImmuneRACE study and from about 1,200 subjects provided by 6 global collaborators. Sample metadata almost always included a de-identified subject ID, COVID-19 status, age in years and sex. Where available, HLA class I and class II types were taken from metadata supplied by the sample provider and were not determined by assay-based typing.

Study-wide findings and limitations: The amount of clinical and demographic metadata varied by source and participant and was provided uncurated.

Collaborating institutions collected whole blood in K2EDTA tubes following their own protocols. For TCRbeta analysis, collaborators shipped samples in one of three forms: frozen whole blood, isolated PBMCs, or DNA extracted from either of those sample types. Looking up the germline V gene yields CDR1 SGHAT and CDR2 FQNNGV. Including the terminal cysteine and phenylalanine, the CDR3 comprises 14 residues. The retained sequence is limited to the CDR3, 42 bases, with the frame set at the first base. V and J are truncated by 4 bases and 4 bases respectively, leaving an intervening sequence of 13 bases. The rearranged chain carries TRBV11-2 and TRBJ1-1, with no confident D gene call. The sample comprised peripheral blood. The source is a human donor in a cohort sampled during active COVID-19. This receptor has the CDR3 CASSSSTGATEAFF. At the DNA level, the sequence is TGTGCCAGCAGCTCATCTACTGGTGCCACTGAAGCTTTCTTT. With the rest looked up from the reference TRBV11-2 and TRBJ1-1 genes rather than sequenced, the full variable domain is EAGVAQSPRYKIIEKRQSVAFWCNPISGHATLYWYQQILGQGPKLLIQFQNNGVVDDSQLPKDRFSAERLKGVDSTLKIQPAKLEDSAVYLCASSSSTGATEAFFGQGTRLTVV.